Reported below is one TCR beta chain. There is no known antigen for this receptor. Libraries were made using the immunoSEQ multiplex PCR assay. The multiplex PCR relied on a mix of 60 forward primers for TCR Vbeta segments and 13 reverse primers for TCR Jbeta segments. A multiplex PCR assay on genomic DNA amplified the CDR3 region of rearranged TCR beta genes. The Illumina HiSeq System was used to sequence the amplified TCR beta libraries as 87-base-pair reads. Per the source publication's procedure: In a later analysis, about 80 million unique TCR beta chains were counted across the approximately 640 repertoires, and roughly 10 million of these chains were shared by at least two donors. A nearest-neighbor algorithm error-corrected the raw reads and collapsed the reads into unique sequences, merging closely related sequences to remove PCR and sequencing errors. To assign V, D and J gene segments, CDR3 sequences were aligned to IMGT reference sequences. Each retained sequence needed at least a six-nucleotide match to both a V gene segment and a J gene segment. A rearrangement counted as productive if the CDR3 had no stop codons and remained in frame with V and J, and every other rearrangement counted as non-productive. Following IMGT convention, CDR3 was defined as the stretch from the second conserved V-encoded cysteine up to the conserved J-encoded phenylalanine. In an earlier analysis of around 600 of the donors, sequences lacking an unambiguous match to a single V gene segment were excluded. An earlier analysis of a few hundred of the donors called V segments functional above 56.7% productive rearrangements and segregating when the between-donor standard deviation exceeded 5%. A statistical classification framework was developed to diagnose cytomegalovirus status using the catalog of TCR beta chain sequences. In a later analysis, V and J genes were assigned by comparing TCR nucleotide sequences against IMGT/GENE-DB human TR gene sequences. In a later analysis, CDR3 sequences and most-parsimonious VDJ recombination scenarios were assigned using the TCRdist pipeline. A later analysis defined each TCR beta chain by its CDR3 amino acid sequence plus V-gene family, and excluded reads lacking a unique V-gene family. In a later analysis, approximately 640 highly shared, low-generation-probability nucleotide sequences were removed to address suspected cross-contamination and a sequencing artifact. In a later analysis, a clonal expansion index was calculated for each public chain from normalized within-repertoire ranks of inferred template counts. Generation probabilities in a later analysis came from a VDJ recombination model fitted to out-of-frame rearrangements, and those results were checked against IGoR. A later analysis scored TCR-TCR, TCR-HLA and TCR-CMV co-occurrence with hypergeometric tests, applying a repertoire-size bias correction to TCR pairs. A later analysis estimated false discovery rates by permuting HLA or CMV assignments 20 times. In a later analysis, co-occurring TCRs were grouped with DBSCAN, and TCRdist sequence similarity was added when clustering was performed within HLA-allele-positive subsets. Repertoires with fewer than 30,000 or more than 120,000 public chains were left out of co-occurrence clustering, as were five repertoires with anomalous nucleotide sharing. In its TCRdb copy, this immuneACCESS table keeps in-frame sequences only and misses some clones. Where compared with another copy, unresolved V genes explain less than half of these, and the others have no known cause. That table supplies the V and J calls and clone size; D and trimming were determined from the DNA. The sample's own table lists 95,000 to 150,000 clones. The ten largest make up about 2.5% of the sample.

Trimming costs V 7 bases and J 4 bases, and their ends lie 10 bases apart. CDR1 and CDR2 are read off the germline V gene as SQVTM and ANQGSEA. Inclusive of the bounding cysteine and phenylalanine, the CDR3 is 11 residues long. CDR3 DNA is the only sequence kept; it has 33 bases, read in frame from the first base. This specimen comes from a study of cytomegalovirus exposure and HLA in healthy donors (dated by TCRdb to 2016 to 2017). A note on the overall study: According to an earlier analysis of 450 to 650 of the donors, some 180 million T cells yielded over 100 million unique TCR beta sequences and about 300 Gb of sequence data. Typing coverage varied by locus: roughly 620-640 donors for A, B, C, DRB1 and DQB1; more than 500 for DQA1; 600 to 610 for DPA1; roughly 450 for DPB1. A later genetic analysis took genome-wide SNP genotypes for about 65% of the 666 donors and used that subset as a discovery cohort. An earlier analysis of 500 to 650 of the donors applied high-throughput TCR beta sequencing to assess whether each TCR beta V gene segment acted as functional or pseudogenic. Alongside the repertoire data, information on donor age, sex, ethnicity and CMV serostatus was compiled. Rather than using new phenotypic data, the later analysis identified candidate immune exposures from TCR beta sequences and from how often those sequences occurred across donors. Both class I and class II loci were covered by HLA typing, at four-digit resolution. In addition to the first cohort of 666 subjects, a separate validation cohort of around 110 different subjects was used. Around 300 gigabases of sequencing data and roughly 90 million unique TCR sequences were included in an early release covering 550 to 800 HLA-typed donors. Of the 300 to 500 genotyped donors, approximately 80% were placed in the genetic ancestry cluster associated with self-reported Caucasian donors. The study profiled the T cell repertoires of 500 to 800 subjects by immunosequencing and related them to cytomegalovirus serostatus. Across approximately 400 genotyped donors of the cohort, an average of about 200,000 unique TCR beta nucleotide sequences per donor were sequenced, and roughly a sixth of those sequences were non-productive. A handful of DR-DQ haplotypes were handled as single units for association and clustering because linkage in the cohort was strong. Every discovery cohort repertoire had been produced on one sequencing platform. The study combined high-throughput TCR immunosequencing, statistical association of individual TCRs with disease status, and machine learning to predict cytomegalovirus infection status. The study aimed to test whether signatures of past pathogen exposure could be identified by cataloging public T cell receptors. A later analysis re-analyzed previously published TCR beta repertoires from 650 to 800 donors and added high-resolution HLA genotyping to study TCR occurrence patterns. Here is what the overall study found, with its caveats: Cytomegalovirus status was reported to be diagnosed by the classifier with high specificity and sensitivity in both the original and validation cohorts. At a false discovery rate of 0.05, a later analysis linked under 20,000 TCR beta sequences to specific HLA alleles. A total of 164 TCR beta chains were listed by the study as associated with cytomegalovirus. Correlated functional status among segregating V segments might reflect linkage disequilibrium, but an unknown experimental factor could not be ruled out. A further reported finding was that TCR beta sequences accurately predicted the HLA-A and HLA-B alleles for most subjects in the first cohort. In vitro tests confirmed that a few of the cytomegalovirus-associated TCR beta chains recognize cytomegalovirus antigens. Most TCR sequences were seen in very few donors, while some public TCRs were found in many individuals. Most CMV-associated TCR beta chains appeared to be HLA-restricted in a later analysis, and the HLA associations seemed to be driven largely by CMV exposure. In a later analysis, HLA-associated TCR beta chains showed more clonal expansion and lower generation probabilities than non-associated chains that were equally common. According to a later analysis, parvovirus B19, influenza, CMV and Epstein-Barr virus appeared linked to several top co-occurrence clusters. Only TCR beta chains were sequenced in this cohort, and the absence of alpha or paired-chain data limited detectable features. Sequencing depth was assumed to be roughly uniform across donors in the presence/absence analyses, though that assumption may not hold. Because some donors lacked HLA typing at each locus, the association tests relied only on the typed subset. When HLA alleles, especially DR and DQ, strongly co-occurred, TCR associations were difficult to assign to individual alleles. According to a later analysis, TCR association rates differed among HLA loci, with DRB1 alleles showing the most associated TCRs and HLA-C alleles showing the fewest. For the cohort, immune exposure information was limited to CMV serostatus. Because counts were too low, roughly 17 rarely observed V segments, including chromosome 9 orphons, were left out of the earlier analysis of 587 of the donors. Compared with the approximately 710-donor mean, donors in an Asian-associated ancestry cluster had fewer N-insertions in productive TCRs, according to a later genetic analysis. In an earlier analysis of 587 of the donors, most TCR beta V segments appeared in productive rearrangements about 87% or about 30% of the time, broadly matching IMGT annotations. The 87-base-pair reads could not distinguish some IMGT-functional V segments, including TRBV6-2 and TRBV6-3, so those segments were excluded. According to the authors, the approach could potentially be generalized to other disease states and immunological phenotypes. A group of highly shared sequence variants was considered likely to be a technical artifact of the sequencing pipeline. V-gene and J-gene trimming of TCR beta chains was associated with a missense DCLRE1C variant in a later genetic analysis, and the association was replicated in an independent cohort.

The cohort was made up of under 800 healthy bone marrow donors. At the time of sampling, all cohort members were nominally healthy, though unrecorded immune exposures were likely present. The donor tested CMV seronegative and was one of the 352 seronegative cohort members. A peripheral blood sample was collected from each donor, and TCR beta sequencing was performed on peripheral blood mononuclear cells. Genomic DNA was extracted from the blood cell samples with the Qiagen DNeasy Blood Extraction Kit. Recombination joined TRBV29-1 with TRBJ1-1, with the D gene not confidently named. The TCR originated in a man aged 30 to 45 in good health and CMV-seronegative. Sequencing was done on a sample of PBMCs. At the DNA level, the sequence is TGCAGCGGAGGATTGGGCACTGAAGCTTTCTTT. The encoded protein is CSGGLGTEAFF.